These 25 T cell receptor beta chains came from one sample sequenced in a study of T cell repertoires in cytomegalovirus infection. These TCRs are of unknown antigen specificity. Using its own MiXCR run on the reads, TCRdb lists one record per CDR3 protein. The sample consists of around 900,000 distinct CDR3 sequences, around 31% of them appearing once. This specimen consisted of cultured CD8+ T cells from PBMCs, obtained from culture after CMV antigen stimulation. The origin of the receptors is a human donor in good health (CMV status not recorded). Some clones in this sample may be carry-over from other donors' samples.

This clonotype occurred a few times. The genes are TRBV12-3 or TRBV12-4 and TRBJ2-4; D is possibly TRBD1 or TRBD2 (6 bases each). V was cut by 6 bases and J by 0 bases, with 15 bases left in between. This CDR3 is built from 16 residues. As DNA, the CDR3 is TGTGCCAGCAGCCCTACAGGGCGGGGAGCCAAAAACATTCAGTACTTC. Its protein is CASSPTGRGAKNIQYF.

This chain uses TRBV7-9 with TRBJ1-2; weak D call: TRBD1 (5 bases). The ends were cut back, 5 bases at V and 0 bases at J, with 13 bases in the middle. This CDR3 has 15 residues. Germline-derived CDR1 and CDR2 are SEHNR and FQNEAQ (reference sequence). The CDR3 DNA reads TGTGCCAGCAGCCTCGACAGAGACTCTAACTATGGCTACACCTTC. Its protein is CASSLDRDSNYGYTF.

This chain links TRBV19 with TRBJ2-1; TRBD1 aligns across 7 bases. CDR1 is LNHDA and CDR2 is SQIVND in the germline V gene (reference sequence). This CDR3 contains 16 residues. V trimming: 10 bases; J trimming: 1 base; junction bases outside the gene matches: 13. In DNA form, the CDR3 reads TGTGCCACCGCAACAGGAAGGGGGCTATCCTACAATGAGCAGTTCTTC. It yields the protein CATATGRGLSYNEQFF.

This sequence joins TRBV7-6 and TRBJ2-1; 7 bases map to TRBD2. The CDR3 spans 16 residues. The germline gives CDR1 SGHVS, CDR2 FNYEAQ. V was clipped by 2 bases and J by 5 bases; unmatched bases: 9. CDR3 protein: CASSLQIGGGNNEQFF. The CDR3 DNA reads TGTGCCAGCAGCTTACAGATTGGGGGGGGAAACAATGAGCAGTTCTTC.

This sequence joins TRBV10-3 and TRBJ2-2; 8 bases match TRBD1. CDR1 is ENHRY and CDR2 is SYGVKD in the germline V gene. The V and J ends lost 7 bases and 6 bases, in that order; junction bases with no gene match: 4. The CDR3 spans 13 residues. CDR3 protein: CAITGQGAGELFF. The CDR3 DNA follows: TGTGCCATCACAGGACAGGGAGCCGGGGAGCTGTTTTTT.

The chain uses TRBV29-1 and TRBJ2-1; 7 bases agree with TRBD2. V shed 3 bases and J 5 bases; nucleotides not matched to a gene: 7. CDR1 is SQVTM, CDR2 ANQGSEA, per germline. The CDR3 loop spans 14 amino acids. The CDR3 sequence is CSVEASGFDNEQFF. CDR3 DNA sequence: TGCAGCGTTGAGGCTAGCGGCTTCGACAATGAGCAGTTCTTC.

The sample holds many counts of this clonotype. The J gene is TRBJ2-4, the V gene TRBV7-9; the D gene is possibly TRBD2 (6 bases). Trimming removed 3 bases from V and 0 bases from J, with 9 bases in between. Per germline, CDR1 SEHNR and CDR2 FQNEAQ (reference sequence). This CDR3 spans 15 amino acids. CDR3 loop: CASSFGGLAKNIQYF. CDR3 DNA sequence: TGTGCCAGCAGCTTCGGGGGTCTAGCCAAAAACATTCAGTACTTC.

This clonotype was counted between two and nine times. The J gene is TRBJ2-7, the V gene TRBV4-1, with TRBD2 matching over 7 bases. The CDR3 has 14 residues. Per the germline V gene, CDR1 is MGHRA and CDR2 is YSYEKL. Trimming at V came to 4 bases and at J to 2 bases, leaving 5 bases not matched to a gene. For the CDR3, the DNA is TGCGCCAGCAGCCCTGGGGGGGTCGCCTACGAGCAGTACTTC. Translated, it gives CASSPGGVAYEQYF.

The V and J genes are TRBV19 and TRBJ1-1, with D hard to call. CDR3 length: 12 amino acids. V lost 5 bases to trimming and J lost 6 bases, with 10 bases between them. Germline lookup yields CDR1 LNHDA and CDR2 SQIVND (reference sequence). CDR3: CASSDYGAEAFF. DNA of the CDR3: TGTGCCAGTAGTGACTACGGCGCTGAAGCTTTCTTT.

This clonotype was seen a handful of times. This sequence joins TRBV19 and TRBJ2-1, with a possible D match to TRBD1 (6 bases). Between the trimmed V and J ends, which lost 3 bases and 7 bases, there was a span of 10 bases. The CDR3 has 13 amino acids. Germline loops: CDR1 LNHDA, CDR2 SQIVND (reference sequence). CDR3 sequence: CASSIQGWNEQFF. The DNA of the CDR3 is TGTGCCAGTAGTATTCAGGGGTGGAATGAGCAGTTCTTC. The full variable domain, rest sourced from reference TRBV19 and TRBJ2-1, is DGGITQSPKYLFRKEGQNVTLSCEQNLNHDAMYWYRQDPGQGLRLIYYSQIVNDFQKGDIAEGYSVSREKKESFPLTVTSAQKNPTAFYLCASSIQGWNEQFFGPGTRLTVL.

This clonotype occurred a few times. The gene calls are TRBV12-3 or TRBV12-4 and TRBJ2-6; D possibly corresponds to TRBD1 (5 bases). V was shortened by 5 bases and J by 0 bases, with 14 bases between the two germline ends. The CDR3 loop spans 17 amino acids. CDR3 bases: TGTGCCAGCAGTCCTGGACATTCCGACTCTGGGGCCAACGTCCTGACTTTC. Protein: CASSPGHSDSGANVLTF.

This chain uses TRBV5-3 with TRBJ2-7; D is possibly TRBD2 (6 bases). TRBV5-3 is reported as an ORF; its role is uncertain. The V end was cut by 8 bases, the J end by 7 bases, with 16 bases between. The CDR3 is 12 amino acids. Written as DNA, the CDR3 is TGTGCCAGCAGCCGGGACTCCCGAGAGCAGTACGTC. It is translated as CASSRDSREQYV.

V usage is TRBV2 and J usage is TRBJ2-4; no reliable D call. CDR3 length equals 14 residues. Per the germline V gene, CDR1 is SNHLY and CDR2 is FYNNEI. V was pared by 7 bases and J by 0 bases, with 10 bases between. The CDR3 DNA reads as TGTGCCAGCATGGTTAGCTTAGCCAAAAACATTCAGTACTTC. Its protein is CASMVSLAKNIQYF.

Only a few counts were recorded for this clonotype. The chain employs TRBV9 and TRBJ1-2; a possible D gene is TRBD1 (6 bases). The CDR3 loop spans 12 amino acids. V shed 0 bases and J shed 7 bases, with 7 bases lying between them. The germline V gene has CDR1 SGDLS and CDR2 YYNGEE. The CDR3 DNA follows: TGTGCCAGCAGCGTAGGCAGGGGTGGCTACACCTTC. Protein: CASSVGRGGYTF.

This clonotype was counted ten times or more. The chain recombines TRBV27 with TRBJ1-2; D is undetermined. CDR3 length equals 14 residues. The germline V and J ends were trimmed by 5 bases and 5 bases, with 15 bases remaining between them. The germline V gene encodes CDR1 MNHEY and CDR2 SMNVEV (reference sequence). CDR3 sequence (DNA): TGTGCCAGCAGTCCAGGAACAGTGTTTTATGGCTACACCTTC. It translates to CASSPGTVFYGYTF.

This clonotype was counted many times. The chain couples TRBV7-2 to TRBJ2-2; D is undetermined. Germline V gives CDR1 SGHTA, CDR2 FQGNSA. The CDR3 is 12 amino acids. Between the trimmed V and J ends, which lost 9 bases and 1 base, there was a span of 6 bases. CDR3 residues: CASPQNTGELFF. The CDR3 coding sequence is TGTGCCAGTCCTCAGAACACCGGGGAGCTGTTTTTT.

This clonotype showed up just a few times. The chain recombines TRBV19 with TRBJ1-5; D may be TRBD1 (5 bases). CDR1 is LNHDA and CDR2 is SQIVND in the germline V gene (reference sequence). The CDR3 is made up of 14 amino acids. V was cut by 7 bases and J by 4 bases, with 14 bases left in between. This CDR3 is CASNPGTDNQPQHF. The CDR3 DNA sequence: TGTGCCAGTAACCCCGGGACGGATAATCAGCCCCAGCATTTT.

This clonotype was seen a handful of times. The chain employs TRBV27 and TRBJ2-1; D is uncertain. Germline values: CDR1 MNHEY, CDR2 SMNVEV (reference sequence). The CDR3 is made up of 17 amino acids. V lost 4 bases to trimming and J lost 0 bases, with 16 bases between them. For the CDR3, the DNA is TGTGCCAGCAGTTCGAACTCTCTTGTCGGCTCCTACAATGAGCAGTTCTTC. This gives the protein CASSSNSLVGSYNEQFF.

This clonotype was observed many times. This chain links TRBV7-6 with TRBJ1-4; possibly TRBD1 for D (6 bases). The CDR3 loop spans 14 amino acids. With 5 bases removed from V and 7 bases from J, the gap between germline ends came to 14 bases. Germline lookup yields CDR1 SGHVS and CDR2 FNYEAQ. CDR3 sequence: CASSPRGGFEKLFF. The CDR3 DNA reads TGTGCCAGCAGCCCCCGAGGGGGTTTTGAAAAACTGTTTTTT.

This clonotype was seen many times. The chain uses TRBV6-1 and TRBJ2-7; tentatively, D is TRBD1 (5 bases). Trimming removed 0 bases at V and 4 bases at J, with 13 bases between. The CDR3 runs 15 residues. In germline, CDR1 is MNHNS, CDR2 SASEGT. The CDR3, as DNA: TGTGCCAGCAGTGAAGCGCCCGGACAAAGTTACGAGCAGTACGTC. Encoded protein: CASSEAPGQSYEQYV.

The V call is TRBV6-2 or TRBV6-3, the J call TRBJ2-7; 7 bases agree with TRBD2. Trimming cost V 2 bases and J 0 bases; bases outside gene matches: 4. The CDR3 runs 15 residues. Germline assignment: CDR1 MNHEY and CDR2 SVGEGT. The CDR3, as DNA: TGTGCCAGCAGTTACGCGGGGGATTCCTCCTACGAGCAGTACGTC. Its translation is CASSYAGDSSYEQYV.

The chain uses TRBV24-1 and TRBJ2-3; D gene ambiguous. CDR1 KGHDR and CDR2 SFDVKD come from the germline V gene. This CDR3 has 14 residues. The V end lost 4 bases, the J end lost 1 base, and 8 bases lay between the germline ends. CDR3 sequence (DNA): TGTGCCACCAGTGAAGGCTCCGGCACAGATACGCAGTATTTT. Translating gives CATSEGSGTDTQYF.

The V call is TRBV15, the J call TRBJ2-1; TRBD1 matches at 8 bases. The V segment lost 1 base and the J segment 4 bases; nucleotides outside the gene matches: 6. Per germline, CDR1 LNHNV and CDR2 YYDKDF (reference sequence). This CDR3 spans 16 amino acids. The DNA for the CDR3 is TGTGCCACCAGCAGAGGCAGGACAGGGAATTACAATGAGCAGTTCTTC. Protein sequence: CATSRGRTGNYNEQFF.

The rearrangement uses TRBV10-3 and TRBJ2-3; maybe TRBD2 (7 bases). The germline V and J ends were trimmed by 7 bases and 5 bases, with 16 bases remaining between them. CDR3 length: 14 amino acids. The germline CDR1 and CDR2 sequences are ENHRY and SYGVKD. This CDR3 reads CAITEGGRRDTQYF. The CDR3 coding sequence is TGTGCCATCACCGAGGGGGGGCGGAGAGATACGCAGTATTTT.

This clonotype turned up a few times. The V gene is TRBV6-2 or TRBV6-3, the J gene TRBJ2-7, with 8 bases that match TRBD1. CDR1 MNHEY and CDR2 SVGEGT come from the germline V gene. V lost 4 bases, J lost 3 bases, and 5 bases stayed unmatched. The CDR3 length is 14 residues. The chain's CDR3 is CASSLDRELYEQYV. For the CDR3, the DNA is TGTGCCAGCAGTTTGGACAGGGAGCTCTACGAGCAGTACGTC.